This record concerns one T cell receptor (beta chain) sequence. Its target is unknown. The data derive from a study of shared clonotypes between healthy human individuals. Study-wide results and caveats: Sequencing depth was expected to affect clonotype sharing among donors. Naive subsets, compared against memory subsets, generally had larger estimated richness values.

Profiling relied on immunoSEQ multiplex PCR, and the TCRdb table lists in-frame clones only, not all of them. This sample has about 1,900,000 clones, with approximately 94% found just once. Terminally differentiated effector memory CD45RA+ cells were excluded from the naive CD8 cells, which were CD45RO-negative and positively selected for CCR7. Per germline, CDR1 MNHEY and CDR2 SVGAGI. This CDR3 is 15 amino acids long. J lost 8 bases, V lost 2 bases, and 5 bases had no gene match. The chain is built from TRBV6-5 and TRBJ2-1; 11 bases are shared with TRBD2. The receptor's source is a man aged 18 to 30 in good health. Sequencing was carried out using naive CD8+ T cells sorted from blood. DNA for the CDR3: TGTGCCAGCAGTTACGTACTAGCGGGGGAAGATGAGCAGTTCTTC. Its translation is CASSYVLAGEDEQFF.